This T cell receptor beta chain was captured in a study of Graves' ophthalmopathy and Graves' hyperthyroidism. Patients were diagnosed from clinical symptoms, serum thyroxine, TRAb, thyroid ultrasound and orbital computed tomography. This clonotype was observed a few times. Its antigen is not identified. Trimming removed 2 bases at V and 4 bases at J, with 8 bases between. This CDR3 is 13 amino acids long. From germline, CDR1 is MDHEN and CDR2 SYDVKM. Amplification from RNA transcripts yielded the TCR beta CDR3 regions. Second-round multiplex PCR followed a first-round RT-PCR using HTBI primers. TCRdb ran MiXCR on the multiplex PCR reads and lists one entry per CDR3 protein. The sample shows about 600,000 distinct CDR3 sequences, 35% to 45% of them seen only once. Whole-study findings and limits: A majority of expanded thyroid clonotypes exceeding 0.001 frequency were likewise present in blood.

Sequencing input: peripheral blood or thyroid tissue (not recorded which). The chain joins TRBV28 to TRBJ1-1; D not certain. This TCR came from an adult man with Graves' hyperthyroidism. Written as DNA, the CDR3 is TGTGCCAGCAGTTTAGGACCCAGCACTGAAGCTTTCTTT. Residues: CASSLGPSTEAFF.